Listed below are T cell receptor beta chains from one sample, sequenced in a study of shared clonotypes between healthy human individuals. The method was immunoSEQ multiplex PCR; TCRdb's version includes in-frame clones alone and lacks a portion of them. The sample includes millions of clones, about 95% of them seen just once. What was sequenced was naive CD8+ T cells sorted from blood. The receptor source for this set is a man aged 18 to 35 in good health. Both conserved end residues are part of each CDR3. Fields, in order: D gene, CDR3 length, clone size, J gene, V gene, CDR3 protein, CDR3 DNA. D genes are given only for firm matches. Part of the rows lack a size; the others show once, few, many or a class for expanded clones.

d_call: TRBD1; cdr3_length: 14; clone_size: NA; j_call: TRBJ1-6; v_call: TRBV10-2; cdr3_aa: CASSEGRGQSPLHF; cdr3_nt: TGCGCCAGCAGTGAGGGTAGGGGGCAATCACCCCTCCACTTT
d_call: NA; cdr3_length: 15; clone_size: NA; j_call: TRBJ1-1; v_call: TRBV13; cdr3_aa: CASSPPDLGGTEAFF; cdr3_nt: TGTGCCAGCAGCCCGCCGGACCTAGGTGGTACTGAAGCTTTCTTT
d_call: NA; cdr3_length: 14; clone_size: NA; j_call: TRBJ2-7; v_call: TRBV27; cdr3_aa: CASSLEQGGHEQYF; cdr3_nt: TGTGCCAGCAGTTTAGAACAGGGTGGCCACGAGCAGTACTTC
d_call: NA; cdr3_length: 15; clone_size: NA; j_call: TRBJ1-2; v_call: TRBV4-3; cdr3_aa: CASNPGRAANYGYTF; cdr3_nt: TGCGCCAGCAACCCAGGGAGGGCGGCAAACTATGGCTACACCTTC
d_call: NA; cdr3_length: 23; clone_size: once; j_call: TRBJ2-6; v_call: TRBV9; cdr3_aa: CASSEERVPLALGALSGANVLTF; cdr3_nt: TGTGCCAGCAGCGAGGAACGGGTCCCCCTTGCTCTTGGTGCCCTCTCTGGGGCCAACGTCCTGACTTTC
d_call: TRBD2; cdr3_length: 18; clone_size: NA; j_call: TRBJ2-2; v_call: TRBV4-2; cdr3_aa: CASSQEGLAGDYSGELFF; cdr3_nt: TGTGCCAGCAGCCAAGAGGGACTAGCGGGGGACTACTCCGGGGAGCTGTTTTTT
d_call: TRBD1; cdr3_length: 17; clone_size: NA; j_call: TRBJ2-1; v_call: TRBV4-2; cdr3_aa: CASSQESSGQGVHEQFF; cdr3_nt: TGTGCCAGCAGCCAAGAAAGCTCAGGACAGGGGGTACATGAGCAGTTCTTC
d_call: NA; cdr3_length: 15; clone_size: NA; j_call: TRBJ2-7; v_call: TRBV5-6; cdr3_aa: CASSLGPPEGYEQYF; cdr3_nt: TGTGCCAGCAGCTTGGGGCCGCCGGAGGGCTACGAGCAGTACTTC
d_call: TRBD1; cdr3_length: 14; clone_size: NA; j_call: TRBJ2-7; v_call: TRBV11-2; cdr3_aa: CASSFEGQGYEQYF; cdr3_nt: TGTGCCAGCAGCTTCGAGGGACAGGGTTACGAGCAGTACTTC
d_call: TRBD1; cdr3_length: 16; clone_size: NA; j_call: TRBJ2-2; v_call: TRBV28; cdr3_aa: CASSFQGANKAGELFF; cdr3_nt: TGTGCCAGCAGTTTTCAGGGGGCGAATAAGGCCGGGGAGCTGTTTTTT
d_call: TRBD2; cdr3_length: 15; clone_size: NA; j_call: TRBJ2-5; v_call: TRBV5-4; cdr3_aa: CASSQTSGVGETQYF; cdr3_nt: TGTGCCAGCAGCCAGACTAGCGGGGTAGGAGAGACCCAGTACTTC
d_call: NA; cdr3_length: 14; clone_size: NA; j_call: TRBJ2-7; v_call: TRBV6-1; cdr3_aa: CASSEVVAYYEQYF; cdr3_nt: TGTGCCAGCAGTGAAGTAGTAGCATACTACGAGCAGTACTTC
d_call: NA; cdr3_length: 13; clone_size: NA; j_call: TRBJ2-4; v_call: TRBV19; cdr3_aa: CASSIGPGNIQYF; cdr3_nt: TGTGCCAGTAGTATAGGGCCAGGAAACATTCAGTACTTC
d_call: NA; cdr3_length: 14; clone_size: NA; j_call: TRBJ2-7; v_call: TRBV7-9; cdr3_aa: CASSPWTSTYEQYF; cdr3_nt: TGTGCCAGCAGCCCATGGACATCTACCTACGAGCAGTACTTC
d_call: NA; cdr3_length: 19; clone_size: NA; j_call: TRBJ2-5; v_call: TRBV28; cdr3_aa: CASSLGLAVMATALETQYF; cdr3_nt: TGTGCCAGCAGTTTAGGCCTAGCAGTGATGGCCACGGCTTTAGAGACCCAGTACTTC
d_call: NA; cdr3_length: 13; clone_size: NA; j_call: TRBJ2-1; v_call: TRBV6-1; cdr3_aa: CASSEAGVDEQFF; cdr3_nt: TGTGCCAGCAGTGAAGCAGGGGTCGATGAGCAGTTCTTC
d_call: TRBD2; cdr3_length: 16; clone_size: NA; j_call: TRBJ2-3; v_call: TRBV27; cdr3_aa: CASSPETSGRIDTQYF; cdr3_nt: TGTGCCAGCAGTCCCGAAACTAGCGGGAGAATAGATACGCAGTATTTT
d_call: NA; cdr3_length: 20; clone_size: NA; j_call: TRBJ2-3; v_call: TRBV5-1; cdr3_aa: CASSLAGTSSGTGPTDTQYF; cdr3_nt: TGCGCCAGCAGCTTGGCGGGGACATCTAGCGGGACAGGCCCCACAGATACGCAGTATTTT
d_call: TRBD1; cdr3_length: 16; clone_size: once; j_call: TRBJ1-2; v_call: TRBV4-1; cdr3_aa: CASSQVGDRGGYGYTF; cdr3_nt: TGCGCCAGCAGCCAGGTCGGGGACAGGGGAGGCTATGGCTACACCTTC
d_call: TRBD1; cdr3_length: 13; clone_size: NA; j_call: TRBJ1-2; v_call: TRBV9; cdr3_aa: CASSGQGAKGYTF; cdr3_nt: TGTGCCAGCAGCGGACAGGGGGCAAAAGGCTACACCTTC
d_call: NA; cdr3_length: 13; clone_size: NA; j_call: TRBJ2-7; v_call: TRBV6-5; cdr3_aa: CASSYEMGYEQYF; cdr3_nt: TGTGCCAGCAGTTATGAGATGGGCTACGAGCAGTACTTC
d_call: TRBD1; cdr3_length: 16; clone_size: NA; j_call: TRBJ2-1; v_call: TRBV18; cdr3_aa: CASAFGTGGDYNEQFF; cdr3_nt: TGTGCCAGCGCCTTCGGGACAGGGGGCGATTACAATGAGCAGTTCTTC
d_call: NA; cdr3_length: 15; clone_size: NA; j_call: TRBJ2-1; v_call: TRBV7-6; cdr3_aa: CASSSTGILSNEQFF; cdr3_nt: TGTGCCAGCAGCTCAACAGGGATTTTAAGCAATGAGCAGTTCTTC
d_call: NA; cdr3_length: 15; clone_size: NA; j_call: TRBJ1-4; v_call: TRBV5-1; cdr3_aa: CASVPATPKREKLFF; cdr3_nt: TGCGCCAGCGTGCCCGCTACCCCAAAGAGGGAAAAACTGTTTTTT
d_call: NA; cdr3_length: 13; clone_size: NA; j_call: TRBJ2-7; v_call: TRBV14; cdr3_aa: CASSQVQGYEQYF; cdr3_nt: TGTGCCAGCAGCCAGGTACAGGGCTACGAGCAGTACTTC
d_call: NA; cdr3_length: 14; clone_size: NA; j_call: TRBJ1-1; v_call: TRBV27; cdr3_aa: CASGSGTLNTEAFF; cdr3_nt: TGTGCCAGTGGGTCCGGCACCTTGAACACTGAAGCTTTCTTT
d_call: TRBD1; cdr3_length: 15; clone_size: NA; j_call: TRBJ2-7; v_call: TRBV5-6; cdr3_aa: CASSPRQGAPHEQYF; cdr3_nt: TGTGCCAGCAGCCCCAGACAGGGGGCTCCCCACGAGCAGTACTTC